A selection of T cell receptor beta chains follows, all from one sample in a study of PD-L1 blockade in urothelial cancer. The data were produced by immunoSEQ multiplex PCR, yet TCRdb's version contains in-frame clones alone and is incomplete. The table has roughly 60,000 clones, over 75% seen once. This specimen was PBMCs, taken around atezolizumab (anti-PD-L1) treatment. Receptors originate from a man between 70 and 80 years old with urothelial cancer. Each CDR3 is given with its conserved first and last residue. D genes are given only for firm matches. The size field is filled for only some rows; it gives once, few, many or a size class.

CDR3aa: CASSLQGKETQYF; CDR3nt: TGTGCCAGCAGCCTCCAGGGGAAAGAGACCCAGTACTTC; abundance: .; v_gene: TRBV7-2; d_gene: .; j_gene: TRBJ2-5
CDR3aa: CASSFRTGQFF; CDR3nt: TGTGCCAGCAGTTTCCGGACAGGGCAGTTCTTC; abundance: .; v_gene: TRBV6-1; d_gene: TRBD1; j_gene: TRBJ2-1
CDR3aa: CASSTDRAQPQHF; CDR3nt: TGTGCCAGCAGCACGGACAGGGCTCAGCCCCAGCATTTT; abundance: .; v_gene: TRBV7-2; d_gene: TRBD1; j_gene: TRBJ1-5
CDR3aa: CASSPGTGGNGYTF; CDR3nt: TGTGCCAGCAGCCCCGGGACAGGGGGTAATGGCTACACCTTC; abundance: .; v_gene: TRBV27; d_gene: TRBD1; j_gene: TRBJ1-2
CDR3aa: CASSYRGSSYEQYF; CDR3nt: TGTGCCAGCAGTTACCGAGGCTCTAGTTACGAGCAGTACTTC; abundance: .; v_gene: TRBV6-5; d_gene: .; j_gene: TRBJ2-7
CDR3aa: CASSPDGAGDEQYF; CDR3nt: TGCGCCAGCAGCCCGGACGGTGCGGGGGACGAGCAGTACTTC; abundance: once; v_gene: TRBV5-1; d_gene: TRBD2; j_gene: TRBJ2-7
CDR3aa: CASSPLVDEGGEYGYTF; CDR3nt: TGTGCCAGCAGCCCGTTGGTCGACGAGGGTGGGGAGTATGGCTACACCTTC; abundance: .; v_gene: TRBV14; d_gene: .; j_gene: TRBJ1-2
CDR3aa: CASSAADSATNEKLFF; CDR3nt: TGTGCCAGCAGCGCTGCTGACAGTGCAACTAATGAAAAACTGTTTTTT; abundance: few; v_gene: TRBV9; d_gene: .; j_gene: TRBJ1-4
CDR3aa: CASSSTSSGRRGPDTQYF; CDR3nt: TGCGCCAGCAGCTCAACCTCTAGCGGGAGGAGGGGTCCAGATACGCAGTATTTT; abundance: .; v_gene: TRBV5-1; d_gene: TRBD2; j_gene: TRBJ2-3
CDR3aa: CSVEDIGGRETQYF; CDR3nt: TGCAGCGTTGAAGATATTGGGGGCCGGGAGACCCAGTACTTC; abundance: .; v_gene: TRBV29-1; d_gene: .; j_gene: TRBJ2-5
CDR3aa: CASSLTGSNTGELFF; CDR3nt: TGTGCCAGCAGCCTGACAGGGTCGAACACCGGGGAGCTGTTTTTT; abundance: .; v_gene: TRBV7-6; d_gene: TRBD1; j_gene: TRBJ2-2
CDR3aa: CASSLGTSGRRHEQYF; CDR3nt: TGCGCCAGCAGCTTGGGGACTAGCGGGAGGAGACACGAGCAGTACTTC; abundance: .; v_gene: TRBV5-1; d_gene: TRBD2; j_gene: TRBJ2-7
CDR3aa: CASSFSGGPNEQFF; CDR3nt: TGCGCCAGCAGCTTTTCGGGAGGGCCCAATGAGCAGTTCTTC; abundance: once; v_gene: TRBV5-1; d_gene: TRBD2; j_gene: TRBJ2-1
CDR3aa: CASSLSGGSYNEQFF; CDR3nt: TGTGCCAGCAGCTTAAGCGGGGGCTCCTACAATGAGCAGTTCTTC; abundance: .; v_gene: TRBV7-2; d_gene: TRBD2; j_gene: TRBJ2-1
CDR3aa: CASSWAENTEAFF; CDR3nt: TGTGCCAGCAGTTGGGCAGAGAACACTGAAGCTTTCTTT; abundance: .; v_gene: TRBV27; d_gene: .; j_gene: TRBJ1-1
CDR3aa: CASTGGRDADTQYF; CDR3nt: TGTGCCAGCACTGGCGGGAGGGATGCAGATACGCAGTATTTT; abundance: .; v_gene: TRBV28; d_gene: TRBD2; j_gene: TRBJ2-3
CDR3aa: CASSLRGGAAFF; CDR3nt: TGTGCCAGCAGCTTAAGGGGGGGTGCAGCTTTCTTT; abundance: .; v_gene: TRBV11-3; d_gene: .; j_gene: TRBJ1-1
CDR3aa: CAGTGLAGGTGELFF; CDR3nt: TGTGCCGGGACAGGACTAGCGGGAGGTACCGGGGAGCTGTTTTTT; abundance: .; v_gene: TRBV30; d_gene: TRBD2; j_gene: TRBJ2-2
CDR3aa: CSVDGNQGGISTDTQYF; CDR3nt: TGCAGCGTTGACGGGAATCAGGGGGGCATCAGCACAGATACGCAGTATTTT; abundance: few; v_gene: TRBV29-1; d_gene: .; j_gene: TRBJ2-3
CDR3aa: CASSDGTSSYEQYF; CDR3nt: TGTGCCAGCAGTGATGGGACTAGCTCCTACGAGCAGTACTTC; abundance: .; v_gene: TRBV2; d_gene: TRBD2; j_gene: TRBJ2-7
CDR3aa: CAWSQAGNTGELFF; CDR3nt: TGTGCCTGGAGCCAAGCGGGGAACACCGGGGAGCTGTTTTTT; abundance: .; v_gene: TRBV30; d_gene: .; j_gene: TRBJ2-2
CDR3aa: CASSSIGRAKDEQFF; CDR3nt: TGTGCCAGCAGTTCTATTGGGAGGGCCAAAGATGAGCAGTTCTTC; abundance: few; v_gene: TRBV28; d_gene: TRBD2; j_gene: TRBJ2-1
CDR3aa: CSAEGSDTQYF; CDR3nt: TGCAGTGCGGAGGGGTCCGATACGCAGTATTTT; abundance: .; v_gene: TRBV20-1; d_gene: .; j_gene: TRBJ2-3